This T cell receptor (beta chain) is from a study of blood T cell repertoires in COVID-19. About the research overall: Sites in the United States, Italy and Spain provided acute and convalescent COVID-19 samples. In each case, the material was cDNA or gDNA derived from T cells, B-cell-depleted T cells, or PBMCs.

Original methodology: It was from reference gene primer amplification that nucleated cell counts were estimated. Repertoires were generated with immunoSEQ multiplex PCR, while TCRdb's copy carries only in-frame clones and drops some. That table furnishes V, J and clone size, whereas the DNA furnished D and trimming. The data contain some 70,000 clones, around 87% of them singletons. The CDR3 contains 13 residues. V dropped 2 bases and J dropped 3 bases, with 5 bases sitting between them. Germline assignment: CDR1 SGHKS and CDR2 YYEKEE (reference sequence). The rearrangement uses TRBV5-5 and TRBJ2-2; D call uncertain. Sequenced input: peripheral blood. The sequence came from a man in his fifties or sixties with active COVID-19. The CDR3, as DNA: TGTGCCAGCAGCTTCCAGGACACCGGGGAGCTGTTTTTT. Amino acid sequence: CASSFQDTGELFF.